A selection of T cell receptor beta chains follows, all from one sample in a study of T cells in Graves' hyperthyroidism and ophthalmopathy. TCRdb re-analysed the multiplex PCR reads in MiXCR, keeping a single row per CDR3 protein. The table records 300,000 to 450,000 distinct CDR3 sequences, approximately 15% of them present only once. The sequencing input was blood. These receptors originate from a woman aged 30 to 39 with Graves' ophthalmopathy. The CDR3 runs from the conserved cysteine through the conserved F or W. A D gene is named only where the DNA matches it firmly. For some rows the clone size is stated as once, few or many, or as a class when expanded; others skip it.

d_call	v_call	clone_size	j_call	cdr3_nt	cdr3_aa
TRBD2	TRBV30	many	TRBJ2-5	TGTGCCTCAGGGGCCGGGGGGGCAGAGACCCAGTACTTC	CASGAGGAETQYF
TRBD2	TRBV20-1	many	TRBJ2-1	TGCAGTGCTAGAGGCGGTAGCGGGGGGGCCGGATACAATGAGCAGTTCTTC	CSARGGSGGAGYNEQFF
.	TRBV19	few	TRBJ1-1	TGTGCCAGTAGTTTTACACGGAACACTGAAGCTTTCTTT	CASSFTRNTEAFF
.	TRBV7-9	once	TRBJ2-7	TGTGCCAGCGCTGCTGCGTCGAACGAGCAGTACTTC	CASAAASNEQYF
TRBD2	TRBV7-2	many	TRBJ2-3	TGTGCCAGCAGCCCCCTAGCGGGGGGGATTTATGGCACAGATACGCAGTATTTT	CASSPLAGGIYGTDTQYF
TRBD2	TRBV20-1	many	TRBJ2-7	TGCAGTGCCGCCGGGACTAGCGGGGTCTACGAGCAGTACTTC	CSAAGTSGVYEQYF
.	TRBV29-1	.	TRBJ1-2	TGCAGCGTTGACAACCGGGCCCTGGGAAACTATGGCTACACCTTC	CSVDNRALGNYGYTF
.	TRBV2	many	TRBJ1-4	TGTGCCAGCAGTGAAAGTGGGGGGGATGAAAAACTGTTTTTT	CASSESGGDEKLFF
.	TRBV6-1	many	TRBJ2-7	TGTGCCAGCAGTTTTAGACGACAGAATTACGAGCAGTACTTC	CASSFRRQNYEQYF
.	TRBV12-3/TRBV12-4	many	TRBJ1-5	TGTGCCAGCAGTCCGGGACCTCAGCCCCAGCATTTT	CASSPGPQPQHF
TRBD2	TRBV5-1	.	TRBJ2-2	TGCGCCAGCAGCTTGGGACCCAGCGGGGGGCCCCGGGTCGGGGAGCTGTTTTTT	CASSLGPSGGPRVGELFF
TRBD1	TRBV28	many	TRBJ2-7	TGTGCCAGCAGAGACAGGGGGGGTCCCTACGAGCAGTACTTC	CASRDRGGPYEQYF
.	TRBV27	few	TRBJ1-4	TGTACCAGCAGTGGCAGGAACCGGGGTTCTAATGAAAAACTGTTTTTT	CTSSGRNRGSNEKLFF
.	TRBV20-1	many	TRBJ1-6	TGCAGTGCTAGAGCAGGGCTCAGGGGTTCACCCCTCCACTTT	CSARAGLRGSPLHF
TRBD1	TRBV12-3/TRBV12-4	many	TRBJ2-1	TGTGCCAGCAGCCGGACAGGGACGAATGAGCAGTTCTTC	CASSRTGTNEQFF
.	TRBV28	many	TRBJ1-2	TGTGCCAGCAGTCTAAATACTCCGGGCAGAGGCTACACCTTC	CASSLNTPGRGYTF
.	TRBV9	.	TRBJ1-5	TGTGCCAGCAGCCAATCCCCCATTAATCAGCCCCAGCATTTT	CASSQSPINQPQHF
TRBD1	TRBV28	many	TRBJ1-1	TGTGCCAGCAGTTTCTGGGGACAGGGGGCCCCAAGTACTGAAGCTTTCTTT	CASSFWGQGAPSTEAFF
.	TRBV20-1	many	TRBJ1-2	TGCAGTGCGGATGGGGGGTTCGCTGGCTACACCTTC	CSADGGFAGYTF
.	TRBV28	many	TRBJ1-6	TGTGCCAGCAGTTTTCGGGGAGGTCGGGCACCCCTCCACTTT	CASSFRGGRAPLHF
.	TRBV7-7	.	TRBJ2-7	TGTGCTAGCAGCATAGCGCGGGTTGAGCAGTACTTC	CASSIARVEQYF
.	TRBV20-1	many	TRBJ2-3	TGCAGTGCTAGTATGACCACCACTCGCAGCACAGATACGCAGTATTTT	CSASMTTTRSTDTQYF
TRBD1	TRBV12-3/TRBV12-4	many	TRBJ2-7	TGTGCCAGCAGTTTTTTTGTAGGACAGGGGAACCACGAGCAGTACTTC	CASSFFVGQGNHEQYF
.	TRBV25-1	.	TRBJ1-1	TGTGCCAGCAGTGAATGGTTCGGGGTCCCAAGGAGGGCTTTCTTT	CASSEWFGVPRRAFF
.	TRBV11-2	.	TRBJ2-1	TGTGCCAGCAGCGGCCAGACCAGAGAGCAGTTCTTC	CASSGQTREQFF
.	TRBV11-3	many	TRBJ1-5	TGTGCCAGCAGCTTAGTTGTCAATCAGCCCCAGCATTTT	CASSLVVNQPQHF
.	TRBV15	many	TRBJ2-5	TGTGCCACCAGCAGAGTCGGCGGTCTGGAGACCCAGTACTTC	CATSRVGGLETQYF
TRBD1	TRBV30	many	TRBJ2-3	TGTGCCTGGAGTATGGACAGGCGCCAAGATACGCAGTATTTT	CAWSMDRRQDTQYF
.	TRBV19	few	TRBJ1-4	TGTGCCAGTAGTTCCGGGGTTAATGAAAAACTGTTTTTT	CASSSGVNEKLFF
.	TRBV7-9	few	TRBJ2-3	TGTGCCAGCAGTCAAGCCCTTTCGAATACGCAGTATTTT	CASSQALSNTQYF
.	TRBV12-3/TRBV12-4	many	TRBJ1-2	TGTGCCAGCAGTTTCTTCGGCAAGGGCTACACCTTC	CASSFFGKGYTF
TRBD1	TRBV5-1	many	TRBJ1-1	TGCGCCAGCAGCGGCCACAGGGGCGTGAACACTGAAGCTTTCTTT	CASSGHRGVNTEAFF
TRBD2	TRBV2	many	TRBJ2-2	TGTGCCAGCAAGGAACTAGCGGGGGTGAACACCGGGGAGCTGTTTTTT	CASKELAGVNTGELFF
.	TRBV5-6	.	TRBJ2-7	TGTGCCAGCGCTTGGGAGCGGAGTACGAGCGAGCAGTACTTC	CASAWERSTSEQYF
.	TRBV6-5	many	TRBJ2-7	TGTGCCAGCAGTTACAAGGGCGGCGAGCAGTACTTC	CASSYKGGEQYF
.	TRBV6-1	many	TRBJ1-1	TGTGCCAGCAGTGAACGGTTCACGAACACTGAAGCTTTCTTT	CASSERFTNTEAFF
TRBD1	TRBV6-1	.	TRBJ1-1	TGTGCCAGCAGTCCCAGGGGGAGGGTCACTGAAGCTTTCTTT	CASSPRGRVTEAFF
.	TRBV9	.	TRBJ2-3	TGTGCCAGCAGCGTACAAGATACGCAGTATTTT	CASSVQDTQYF
TRBD1	TRBV7-6	many	TRBJ2-1	TGTGCCAGCAGCCCTACCGGGACAGGGTATCGCAATGAGCAGTTCTTC	CASSPTGTGYRNEQFF
TRBD2	TRBV18	many	TRBJ2-2	TGTGCCAGCTCACCACGGACTAGGCGGGCCACCGGGGAGCTGTTTTTT	CASSPRTRRATGELFF
TRBD2	TRBV2	many	TRBJ2-3	TGTGCCAGCATCACTGGACTAGCTAGCACAGATACGCAGTATTTT	CASITGLASTDTQYF
TRBD2	TRBV6-5	many	TRBJ2-5	TGTGCCAGCAGTTACTCTAGCGGGGGGGCCCTTGTAGAGACCCAGTACTTC	CASSYSSGGALVETQYF
.	TRBV19	.	TRBJ1-1	TGTGCCAGTAGTACCGTGAACATGAACACTGAAGCTTTCTTT	CASSTVNMNTEAFF
TRBD1	TRBV4-2	many	TRBJ1-1	TGTGCCAGCGGGTTGACAGGGACGAACACTGAAGCTTTCTTT	CASGLTGTNTEAFF
TRBD1	TRBV28	.	TRBJ1-2	TGTGCCAGCAGACTTCCGGGACAGGGTGTACCATCTAACTATGGCTACACCTTC	CASRLPGQGVPSNYGYTF
.	TRBV7-2	many	TRBJ2-7	TGTGCCAGCAGCTTAGTTTTTGACGAGCAGTACTTC	CASSLVFDEQYF
TRBD1	TRBV11-2	many	TRBJ2-5	TGTGCCAGCAGCCCCACCGGACAGGGCCAAGAGACCCAGTACTTC	CASSPTGQGQETQYF
.	TRBV7-2	many	TRBJ1-1	TGTGCCAGCAGCAGGGCACCGAACACTGAAGCTTTCTTT	CASSRAPNTEAFF
.	TRBV6-5	many	TRBJ2-7	TGTGCCAGCAGTTACCCACCTGGGGGCGAGCAGTACTTC	CASSYPPGGEQYF
.	TRBV27	few	TRBJ1-4	TGTGCCAGCAGTTTAGTTCGGGATGCAACTAATGAAAAACTGTTTTTT	CASSLVRDATNEKLFF
TRBD2	TRBV11-2	many	TRBJ2-1	TGTGCCAGCAGGTTCGGGGGGTCGGGCAATGAGCAGTTCTTC	CASRFGGSGNEQFF